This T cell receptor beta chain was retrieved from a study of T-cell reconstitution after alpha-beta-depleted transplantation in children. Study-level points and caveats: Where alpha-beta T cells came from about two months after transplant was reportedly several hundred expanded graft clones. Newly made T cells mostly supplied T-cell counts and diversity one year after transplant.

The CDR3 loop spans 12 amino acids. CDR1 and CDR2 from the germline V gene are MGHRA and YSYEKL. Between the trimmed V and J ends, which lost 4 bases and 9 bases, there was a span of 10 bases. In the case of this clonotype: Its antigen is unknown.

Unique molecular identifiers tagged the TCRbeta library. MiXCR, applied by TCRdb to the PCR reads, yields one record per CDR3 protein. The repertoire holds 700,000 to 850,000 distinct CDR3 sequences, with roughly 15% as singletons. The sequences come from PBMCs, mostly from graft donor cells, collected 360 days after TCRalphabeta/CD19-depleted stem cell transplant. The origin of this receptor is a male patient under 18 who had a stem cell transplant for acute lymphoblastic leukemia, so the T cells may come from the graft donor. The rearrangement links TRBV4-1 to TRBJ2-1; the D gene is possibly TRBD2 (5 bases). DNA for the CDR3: TGCGCCAGCAGCCCACACCGGGGTGAGCAGTTCTTC. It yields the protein CASSPHRGEQFF.